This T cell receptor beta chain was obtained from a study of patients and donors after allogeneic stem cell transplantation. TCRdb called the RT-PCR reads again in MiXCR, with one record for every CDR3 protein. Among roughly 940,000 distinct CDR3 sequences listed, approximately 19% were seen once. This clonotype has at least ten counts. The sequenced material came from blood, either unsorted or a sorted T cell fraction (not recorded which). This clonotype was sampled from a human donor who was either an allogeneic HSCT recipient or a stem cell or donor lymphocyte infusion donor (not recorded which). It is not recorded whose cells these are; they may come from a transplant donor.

The CDR3: CSVGRGTREQYF. Written as DNA, the CDR3 is TGCAGCGTTGGGAGGGGCACGCGCGAGCAGTACTTC. The chain uses TRBV29-1 and TRBJ2-7, with TRBD2 as a possible D gene (6 bases). The length of the CDR3 is 12 residues. V shed 4 bases and J shed 6 bases, with 13 bases lying between them. The V gene's germline CDR1 is SQVTM and CDR2 ANQGSEA.